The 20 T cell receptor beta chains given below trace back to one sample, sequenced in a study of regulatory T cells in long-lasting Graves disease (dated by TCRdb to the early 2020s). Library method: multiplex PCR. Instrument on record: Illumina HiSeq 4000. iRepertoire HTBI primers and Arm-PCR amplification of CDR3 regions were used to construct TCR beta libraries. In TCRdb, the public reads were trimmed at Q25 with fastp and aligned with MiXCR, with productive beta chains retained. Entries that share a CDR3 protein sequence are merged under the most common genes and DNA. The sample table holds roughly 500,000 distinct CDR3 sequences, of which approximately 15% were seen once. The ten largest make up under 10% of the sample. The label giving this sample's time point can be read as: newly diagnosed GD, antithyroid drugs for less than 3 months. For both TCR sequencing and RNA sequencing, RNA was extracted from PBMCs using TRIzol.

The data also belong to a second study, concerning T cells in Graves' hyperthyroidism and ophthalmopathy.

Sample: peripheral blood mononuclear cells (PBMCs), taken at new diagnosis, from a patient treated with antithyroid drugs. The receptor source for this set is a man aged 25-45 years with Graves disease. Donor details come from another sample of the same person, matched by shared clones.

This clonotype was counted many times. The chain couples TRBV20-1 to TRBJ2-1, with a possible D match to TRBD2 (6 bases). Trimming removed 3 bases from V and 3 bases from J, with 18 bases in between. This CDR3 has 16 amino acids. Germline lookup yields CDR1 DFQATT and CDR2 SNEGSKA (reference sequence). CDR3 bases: TGCAGTGCTAGGATCATAGCGGAGGGTTTCTACAATGAGCAGTTCTTC. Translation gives CSARIIAEGFYNEQFF.

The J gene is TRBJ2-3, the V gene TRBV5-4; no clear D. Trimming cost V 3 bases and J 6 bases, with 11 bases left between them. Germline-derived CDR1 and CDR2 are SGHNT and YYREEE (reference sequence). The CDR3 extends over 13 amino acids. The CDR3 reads CASSSNREDTQYF. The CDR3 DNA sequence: TGTGCCAGCAGCTCAAATAGAGAGGATACGCAGTATTTT. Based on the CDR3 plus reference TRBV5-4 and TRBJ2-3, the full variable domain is ETGVTQSPTHLIKTRGQQVTLRCSSQSGHNTVSWYQQALGQGPQFIFQYYREEENGRGNFPPRFSGLQFPNYSSELNVNALELDDSALYLCASSSNREDTQYFGPGTRLTVL.

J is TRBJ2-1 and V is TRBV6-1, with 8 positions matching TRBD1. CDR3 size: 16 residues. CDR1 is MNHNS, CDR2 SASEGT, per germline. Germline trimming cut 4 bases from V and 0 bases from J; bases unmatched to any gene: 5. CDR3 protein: CASSVSGTGSYNEQFF. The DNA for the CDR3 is TGTGCCAGCAGTGTCTCCGGGACAGGCTCCTACAATGAGCAGTTCTTC.

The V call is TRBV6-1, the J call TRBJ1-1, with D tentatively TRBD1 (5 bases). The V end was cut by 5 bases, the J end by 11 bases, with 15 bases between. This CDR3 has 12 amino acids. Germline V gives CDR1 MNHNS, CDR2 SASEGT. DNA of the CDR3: TGTGCCAGCAGTAAACCACAGGAGTCTGCTTTCTTT. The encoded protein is CASSKPQESAFF.

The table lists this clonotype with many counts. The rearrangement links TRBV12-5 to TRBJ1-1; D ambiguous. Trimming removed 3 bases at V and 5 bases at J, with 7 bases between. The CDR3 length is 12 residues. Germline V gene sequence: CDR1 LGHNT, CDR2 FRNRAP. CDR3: CASGFGRTEAFF. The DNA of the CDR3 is TGTGCTAGTGGTTTCGGCAGAACTGAAGCTTTCTTT.

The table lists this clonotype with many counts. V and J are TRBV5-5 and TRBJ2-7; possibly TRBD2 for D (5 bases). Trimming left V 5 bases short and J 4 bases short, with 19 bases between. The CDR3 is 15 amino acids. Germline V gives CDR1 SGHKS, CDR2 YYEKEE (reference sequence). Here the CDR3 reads CASRVTNGDLYEQYF. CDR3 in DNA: TGTGCCAGCAGAGTCACCAACGGGGATTTATACGAGCAGTACTTC.

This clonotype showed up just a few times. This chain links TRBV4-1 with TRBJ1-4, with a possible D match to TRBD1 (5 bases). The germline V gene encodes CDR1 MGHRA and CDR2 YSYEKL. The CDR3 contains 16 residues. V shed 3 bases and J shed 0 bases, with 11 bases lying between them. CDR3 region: CASSHSGGATNEKLFF. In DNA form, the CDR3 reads TGCGCCAGCAGCCATTCGGGGGGAGCAACTAATGAAAAACTGTTTTTT.

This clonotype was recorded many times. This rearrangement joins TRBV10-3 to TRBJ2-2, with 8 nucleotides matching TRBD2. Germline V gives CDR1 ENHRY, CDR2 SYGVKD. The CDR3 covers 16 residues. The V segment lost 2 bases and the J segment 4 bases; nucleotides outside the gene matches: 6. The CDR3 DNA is TGTGCCATCAGTGAGAATAGCGGGACTGGCACCGGGGAGCTGTTTTTT. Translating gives CAISENSGTGTGELFF.

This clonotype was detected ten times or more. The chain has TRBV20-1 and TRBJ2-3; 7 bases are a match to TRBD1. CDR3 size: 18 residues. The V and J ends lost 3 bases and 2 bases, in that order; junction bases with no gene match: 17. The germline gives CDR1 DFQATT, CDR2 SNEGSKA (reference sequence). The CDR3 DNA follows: TGCAGTGCTAGGCCTGCGGACGGTCGACAGGGTTTCACAGATACGCAGTATTTT. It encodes CSARPADGRQGFTDTQYF.

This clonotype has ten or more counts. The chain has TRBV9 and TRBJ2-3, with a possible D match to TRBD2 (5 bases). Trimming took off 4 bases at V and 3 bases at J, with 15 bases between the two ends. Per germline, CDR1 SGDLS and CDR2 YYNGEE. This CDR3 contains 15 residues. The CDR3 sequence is CASSPRVSATDTQYF. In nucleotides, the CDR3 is TGTGCCAGCAGCCCTCGGGTTAGCGCAACAGATACGCAGTATTTT.

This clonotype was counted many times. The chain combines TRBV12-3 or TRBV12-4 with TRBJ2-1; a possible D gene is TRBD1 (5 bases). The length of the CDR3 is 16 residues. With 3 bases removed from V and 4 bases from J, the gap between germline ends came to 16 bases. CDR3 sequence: CASSLVQGSLYNEQFF. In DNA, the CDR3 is TGTGCCAGCAGTTTGGTCCAGGGTTCTCTGTACAATGAGCAGTTCTTC.

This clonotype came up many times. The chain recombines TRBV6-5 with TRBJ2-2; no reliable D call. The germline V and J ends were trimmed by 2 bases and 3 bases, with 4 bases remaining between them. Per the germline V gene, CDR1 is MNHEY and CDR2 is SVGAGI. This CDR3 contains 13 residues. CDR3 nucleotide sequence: TGTGCCAGCAGTTACAGGGACACCGGGGAGCTGTTTTTT. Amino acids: CASSYRDTGELFF.

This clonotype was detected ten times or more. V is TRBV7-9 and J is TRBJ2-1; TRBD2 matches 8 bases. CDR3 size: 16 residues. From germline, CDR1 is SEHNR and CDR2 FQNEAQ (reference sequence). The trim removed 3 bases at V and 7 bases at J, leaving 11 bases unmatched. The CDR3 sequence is CASSFFGTRGGNEQFF. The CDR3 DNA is TGTGCCAGCAGCTTCTTCGGGACTAGGGGCGGGAATGAGCAGTTCTTC.

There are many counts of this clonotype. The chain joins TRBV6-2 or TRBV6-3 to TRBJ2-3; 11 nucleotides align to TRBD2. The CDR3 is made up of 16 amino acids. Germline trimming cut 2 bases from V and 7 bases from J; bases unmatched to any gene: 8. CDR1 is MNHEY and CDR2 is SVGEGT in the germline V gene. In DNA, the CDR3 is TGTGCCAGCAGTTACATCGGGACTAGCGGCGGGAATACGCAGTATTTT. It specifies CASSYIGTSGGNTQYF.

The CDR3 DNA reads as TGCAGCGCCGGACAGGGGGCCTATGGCTACACCTTC. Its translation: CSAGQGAYGYTF. The gene calls are TRBV29-1 and TRBJ1-2, with TRBD1 matching 11 bases. The CDR3 consists of 12 residues. V dropped 7 bases and J dropped 4; count of bases not matched to a gene: 2. From germline, CDR1 is SQVTM and CDR2 ANQGSEA.

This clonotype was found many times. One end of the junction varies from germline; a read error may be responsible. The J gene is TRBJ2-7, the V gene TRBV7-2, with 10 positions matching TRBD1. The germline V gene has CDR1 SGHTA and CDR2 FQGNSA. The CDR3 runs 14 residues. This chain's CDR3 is CASSHPGQGLLADF. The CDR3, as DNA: TGTGCCAGCAGCCATCCGGGACAGGGGTTACTAGCGGACTTC.

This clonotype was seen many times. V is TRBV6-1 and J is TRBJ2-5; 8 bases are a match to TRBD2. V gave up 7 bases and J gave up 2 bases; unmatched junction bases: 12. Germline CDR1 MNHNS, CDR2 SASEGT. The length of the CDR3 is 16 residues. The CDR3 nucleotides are TGTGCCAGCATTCATCGGACTAGCTCTCGGCAAGAGACCCAGTACTTC. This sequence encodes CASIHRTSSRQETQYF.

The DNA of the CDR3 is TGTGCCATCGGCGCGTATAGCACAGATACGCAGTATTTT. This encodes CAIGAYSTDTQYF. The chain recombines TRBV10-3 with TRBJ2-3; D gene uncertain. V gave up 8 bases and J gave up 0 bases, with 9 bases separating them. CDR1 and CDR2 (germline): ENHRY, SYGVKD. The CDR3 has 13 residues.

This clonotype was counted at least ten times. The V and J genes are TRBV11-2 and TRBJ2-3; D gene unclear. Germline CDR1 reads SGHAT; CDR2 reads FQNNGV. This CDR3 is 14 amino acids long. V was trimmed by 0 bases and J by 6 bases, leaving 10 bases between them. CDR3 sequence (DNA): TGTGCCAGCAGCTTAGACGGTGAAGGGGATACGCAGTATTTT. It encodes CASSLDGEGDTQYF.

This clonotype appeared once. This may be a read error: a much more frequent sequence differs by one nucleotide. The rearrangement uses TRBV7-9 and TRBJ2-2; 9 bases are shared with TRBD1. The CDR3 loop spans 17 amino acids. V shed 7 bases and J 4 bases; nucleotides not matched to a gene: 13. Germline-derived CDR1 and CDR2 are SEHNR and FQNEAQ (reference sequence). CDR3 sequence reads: CASTPPSHRGLTGELFF. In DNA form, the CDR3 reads TGTGCCAGCACCCCTCCCTCTCACAGGGGGCTCACCGGGGAGCTGTTTTTT.